This is a list of T cell receptor beta chains from one sample in a study of cytomegalovirus exposure and HLA in healthy donors. TCRdb keeps only in-frame clones here, not all; method: immunoSEQ multiplex PCR. The sample carries around 130,000 clones, roughly three quarters recorded once. Sequenced material: PBMCs. The source is a man younger than 35 in good health and CMV-seronegative. Each CDR3 is given without its conserved first and last residue.

j_call | v_call | cdr3_aa
TRBJ2-3 | TRBV5-1 | ASSLAAPTTRGTDTQY
TRBJ2-1 | TRBV2 | ASSFTSSPYNEQF
TRBJ1-2 | TRBV2 | ASSGTGNGYT
TRBJ1-6 | TRBV19 | ASSIDVDNSPLH
TRBJ2-1 | TRBV7-3 | ASSLTANPRMDNEQF
TRBJ2-7 | TRBV7-9 | ASSPRGQISYEQY
TRBJ1-5 | TRBV15 | ATSRVTGGGQPQH
TRBJ1-4 | TRBV11-1 | ASSSPGYATNEKLF
TRBJ1-4 | TRBV7-8 | ASSWQGQYYEKLF
TRBJ2-3 | TRBV5-8 | ASSRGLAGGSDTQY
TRBJ1-1 | TRBV6-5 | ASSSPGPSEAF
TRBJ2-7 | TRBV14 | ASSQGVKAHEQY
TRBJ2-1 | TRBV15 | ATSMTTSGRNEQF
TRBJ2-7 | TRBV13 | ASSLVDRESYEQY
TRBJ2-5 | TRBV27 | ASSLTYQETQY
TRBJ1-2 | TRBV2 | ASSEAGRVYGYT
TRBJ2-2 | TRBV4-3 | ASSQEGGDSTGELF
TRBJ2-5 | TRBV5-1 | ASSSYDRGPRETQY
TRBJ1-2 | TRBV5-6 | ASSAAGRGRLFYGYT
TRBJ2-2 | TRBV7-9 | SSSLGAGFYTGELF
TRBJ2-5 | TRBV7-2 | ASTLAGGWVETQY
TRBJ1-2 | TRBV18 | ASSPPVGTNYGYT
TRBJ1-1 | TRBV18 | ASSPPSLTGTEAF
TRBJ2-1 | TRBV27 | ASSLGGDYTPGEF
TRBJ1-6 | TRBV6-5 | ASRSRFGSSPLH
TRBJ2-3 | TRBV2 | ASSESWGRDTQY
TRBJ2-2 | TRBV18 | ASSAQSSATATGELF
TRBJ1-4 | TRBV5-4 | ASSLQGATEKLF
TRBJ1-2 | TRBV5-1 | ASSPQGLNYGYT
TRBJ1-1 | TRBV7-8 | ASSLSGNTEAF
TRBJ1-1 | TRBV11-2 | ASSFSGQNTEAF
TRBJ1-1 | TRBV27 | ASRNLGVMNTEAF
TRBJ2-5 | TRBV9 | ASSVGGRFQETQY
TRBJ2-1 | TRBV20-1 | SARDPREQF
TRBJ1-1 | TRBV14 | ASSQLQGAAAF
TRBJ1-5 | TRBV30 | AWKGHLTNQPQH
TRBJ2-5 | TRBV5-5 | ASSLAVQEQETQY
TRBJ1-2 | TRBV14 | ASSPRTADGYT
TRBJ1-4 | TRBV2 | ASSFRDRGGEKLF
TRBJ2-3 | TRBV27 | ASSLLAGADTQY
TRBJ2-1 | TRBV4-2 | ASSQDRGGRV
TRBJ2-7 | TRBV9 | ASSVGPQGGEQY